This T cell receptor (beta chain) was observed in a study of technical replicates of blood from four donors. Germline loops: CDR1 MNHNS, CDR2 SASEGT. Trimming stripped 4 bases from V and 8 bases from J, with 17 bases between. CDR3 length: 15 amino acids. This table comes from immunoSEQ multiplex PCR, and its TCRdb copy is limited to in-frame clones, with some not included. The table has around 100,000 clones, over 90% seen once. In this sample, this clone turned up once. The sequencing input was T cells isolated from PBMCs. The V and J genes are TRBV6-1 and TRBJ1-4; D may be TRBD1 (6 bases). The receptor comes from a human donor in good health. CDR3 sequence reads: CASSVLQGGEEKLFF. CDR3 DNA sequence: TGTGCCAGCAGTGTTCTACAGGGAGGGGAAGAAAAACTGTTTTTT.